This TCR beta chain derives from a study of a mutant IDH1 vaccine in newly diagnosed glioma. The CDR3 loop spans 15 amino acids. The J segment lost 5 bases and the V segment lost 9 bases, leaving 9 bases of the junction unmatched. Germline CDR1 reads WNHNN; CDR2 reads SYGVQD (reference sequence). Assay: immunoSEQ multiplex PCR; the TCRdb copy retains only in-frame clones and omits some. The sample carries 30,000 to 40,000 clones, roughly four fifths recorded once. The time point here: week 35, safety follow-up. In every dose of vaccine, 300 ug of mutant IDH1 20-mer peptide was given alongside topical imiquimod. Administration of eight vaccinations to patients took place in weeks 1, 3, 5, 7, 11, 15, 19, 23. This clone was detected only a few times. Its target is unknown.

This TCR came from a woman under 30 with glioma. The genes are TRBV10-1 and TRBJ2-1; TRBD1 matches 11 bases. This specimen consisted of PBMCs, obtained from a glioma patient whose treatment included an IDH1 peptide vaccine. CDR3 in amino acids: CARSKPGQGDNEQFF. The CDR3 DNA follows: TGCGCCAGAAGCAAGCCGGGACAGGGGGACAATGAGCAGTTCTTC.